The sequence of this TCR beta chain was determined in a study of CD8 T cells in Susac syndrome. FACS was used to enrich TEMRA cells, whereas the CD8+ and CD4+ T cells were obtained by negative isolation. The CDR3 covers 12 residues. Trimming cost V 5 bases and J 4 bases, with 9 bases left between them. Random-hexamer reverse transcription was applied to about 0.45 to 1 ug RNA. TCRdb ran MiXCR on the immunoSEQ multiplex PCR reads and lists one entry per CDR3 protein. This table has 150,000 to 200,000 distinct CDR3 sequences, just over 90% appearing once. The sequencing sample was made of CD4+ T cells from PBMCs. The clonotype was recovered from a human donor in good health. V is TRBV12-3 or TRBV12-4 and J is TRBJ2-7; the D gene is possibly TRBD1 (6 bases). The CDR3 sequence is CASSADSYEQYF. The CDR3 DNA sequence: TGTGCCAGCAGTGCGGACAGTTACGAGCAGTACTTC.